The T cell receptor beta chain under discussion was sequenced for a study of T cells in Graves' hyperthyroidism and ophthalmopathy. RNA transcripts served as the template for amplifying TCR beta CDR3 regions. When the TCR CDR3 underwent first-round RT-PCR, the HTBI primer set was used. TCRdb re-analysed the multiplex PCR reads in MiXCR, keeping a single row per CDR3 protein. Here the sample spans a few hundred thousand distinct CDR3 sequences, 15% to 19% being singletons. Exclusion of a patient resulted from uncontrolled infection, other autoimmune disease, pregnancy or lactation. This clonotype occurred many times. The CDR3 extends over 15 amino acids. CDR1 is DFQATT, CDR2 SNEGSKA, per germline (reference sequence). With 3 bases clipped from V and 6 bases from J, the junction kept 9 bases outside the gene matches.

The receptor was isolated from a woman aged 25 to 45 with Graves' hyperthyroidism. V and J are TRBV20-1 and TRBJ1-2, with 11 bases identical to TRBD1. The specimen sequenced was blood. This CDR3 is CSASDGTGGSDGYTF. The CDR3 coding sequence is TGCAGTGCTAGCGATGGGACAGGGGGATCTGATGGCTACACCTTC.